This TCR beta chain stems from a study of blood T cell repertoires in COVID-19. Study overall: Sites in the United States, Italy and Spain provided acute and convalescent COVID-19 samples.

CDR3 length equals 14 residues. Germline CDR1 SGHTA, CDR2 FQGTGA. V lost 5 bases, J lost 5 bases, and 8 bases stayed unmatched. Participant ages covered about 18 to 90 years across 25 or so US areas. In the authors' workflow: Amplified reference gene primers provided the basis for estimating nucleated cell counts. TCRdb keeps only in-frame clones here, not all; method: immunoSEQ multiplex PCR. The DNA gave D and trimming, while V, J and clone size come from that table. The sample has some 130,000 clones; roughly 80% are singletons. The V gene is TRBV7-3, the J gene TRBJ2-5; TRBD2 matches 7 bases. Sample: PBMCs or T cells enriched from blood (not recorded which). This TCR came from a woman between 45 and 60 years old who had recovered from COVID-19. The CDR3 reads CASSRGGGRETQYF. The DNA of the CDR3 is TGTGCCAGCAGCCGCGGGGGAGGTCGGGAGACCCAGTACTTC.